Each of the 14 T cell receptor beta chains below was sequenced from the same sample in a study of control samples from healthy donors and cancer patients (dated by TCRdb to 2020 to 2022). Library preparation used the immunoSEQ multiplex PCR assay. The table was pulled from immuneACCESS by TCRdb, which kept in-frame rearrangements only. Such tables lose some clones; where checked, under half of the loss comes from unresolved V genes, and the rest has no known cause. For this sample there are 75,000 to 95,000 clones; more than 80% appear just once. The biggest ten clones account for about 1.5% of the sample. The sequencing sample was made of blood. These receptors were taken from a woman aged 25-40 years in good health.

This rearrangement joins TRBV11-3 to TRBJ2-6; D gene ambiguous. With 5 bases removed from V and 0 bases from J, the gap between germline ends came to 5 bases. The CDR3 loop spans 14 amino acids. The germline CDR1 and CDR2 sequences are SGHNT and YENEEA. CDR3 region: CASSAVSGANVLTF. The CDR3 coding sequence is TGTGCCAGCAGCGCTGTCTCTGGGGCCAACGTCCTGACTTTC.

This CDR3 is CASSTLVASGGRETQYF. In nucleotides, the CDR3 is TGCGCCAGCAGCACCCTTGTGGCTAGCGGGGGGAGAGAGACCCAGTACTTC. The rearrangement uses TRBV5-1 and TRBJ2-5; 11 bases map to TRBD2. Germline V gene sequence: CDR1 SGHRS, CDR2 YFSETQ. After removal of 4 bases from V and 4 bases from J, the junction contained 12 bases not matched to a gene. CDR3 length: 17 residues.

The V and J genes are TRBV2 and TRBJ1-1; tentatively, D is TRBD1 (6 bases). From germline, CDR1 is SNHLY and CDR2 FYNNEI. V lost 7 bases and J 6 bases, leaving 6 bases between the germline ends. The CDR3 is made up of 10 amino acids. The CDR3 bases are TGTGCCAGCAAGGGGGCTGAAGCTTTCTTT. Amino acid sequence: CASKGAEAFF.

This clone came up a few times. The V and J genes are TRBV5-6 and TRBJ2-1; D perhaps matches TRBD2 (6 bases). Trimming stripped 6 bases from V and 7 bases from J, with 11 bases between. Germline CDR1 and CDR2: SGHDT and YYEEEE. The CDR3 consists of 12 residues. The DNA of the CDR3 is TGTGCCAGCAACGTGGGAGGAAATGAGCAGTTCTTC. Translation: CASNVGGNEQFF.

The chain links TRBV2 to TRBJ1-5, with 7 positions matching TRBD1. Germline loops: CDR1 SNHLY, CDR2 FYNNEI. The CDR3 covers 18 residues. Trimming at V came to 4 bases and at J to 0 bases, leaving 12 bases not matched to a gene. Here the CDR3 DNA reads TGTGCCAGCAGTGGACCCCGGGACAGCTATTATAGCAATCAGCCCCAGCATTTT. Protein sequence: CASSGPRDSYYSNQPQHF.

The chain uses TRBV7-9 and TRBJ1-2, with a weak D call TRBD1 (5 bases). Per germline, CDR1 SEHNR and CDR2 FQNEAQ (reference sequence). The CDR3 runs to 15 residues. Trimming shortened V by 2 bases and J by 0 bases, and 10 bases separated the two germline ends. CDR3 amino acids: CASSLKGDSNYGYTF. The CDR3, as DNA: TGTGCCAGCAGCTTAAAAGGGGATTCTAACTATGGCTACACCTTC.

V and J are TRBV5-1 and TRBJ2-6; D might be TRBD1 (6 bases). This CDR3 comprises 15 residues. The germline V gene encodes CDR1 SGHRS and CDR2 YFSETQ. V lost 1 base and J 2 bases, leaving 7 bases between the germline ends. The CDR3 here is CASSLTGTGANVLTF. CDR3 coding DNA: TGCGCCAGCAGCTTGACAGGGACTGGGGCCAACGTCCTGACTTTC.

This clone has only one observation. The chain couples TRBV6-5 to TRBJ2-1; 9 nucleotides match TRBD1. V was pared by 2 bases and J by 7 bases, with 3 bases of the junction left unmatched. The CDR3 totals 14 residues. Germline loops: CDR1 MNHEY, CDR2 SVGAGI. CDR3 sequence (DNA): TGTGCCAGCAGTTACAGGGACAGGGTTAATGAGCAGTTCTTC. Amino acid sequence: CASSYRDRVNEQFF.

The V call is TRBV19, the J call TRBJ2-1; 9 positions match TRBD1. CDR3 size: 14 residues. Unmatched junction bases numbered 5, after V lost 5 bases and J lost 6 bases. The germline V gene encodes CDR1 LNHDA and CDR2 SQIVND (reference sequence). The CDR3 region is CASSAGTGTNEQFF. DNA for the CDR3: TGTGCCAGTAGTGCCGGGACAGGGACCAATGAGCAGTTCTTC. Filled out from reference TRBV19 and TRBJ2-1, the complete variable domain reads DGGITQSPKYLFRKEGQNVTLSCEQNLNHDAMYWYRQDPGQGLRLIYYSQIVNDFQKGDIAEGYSVSREKKESFPLTVTSAQKNPTAFYLCASSAGTGTNEQFFGPGTRLTVL.

This chain joins TRBV10-2 and TRBJ2-7; D is perhaps TRBD1 or TRBD2 (6 bases each). Trimming stripped 6 bases from V and 0 bases from J, with 12 bases between. The CDR3 is 14 amino acids. The germline V gene has CDR1 WSHSY and CDR2 SAAADI. DNA of the CDR3: TGCGCCAGCAGGGAGGGACAATACTCCTACGAGCAGTACTTC. Its translation is CASREGQYSYEQYF.

The V gene is TRBV11-2, the J gene TRBJ2-5, with D uncertain. CDR3 length: 15 amino acids. Germline V gene sequence: CDR1 SGHAT, CDR2 FQNNGV. V shed 0 bases and J shed 0 bases, with 8 bases lying between them. The chain's CDR3 is CASSLERLDQETQYF. In DNA, the CDR3 is TGTGCCAGCAGCTTAGAAAGGCTAGACCAAGAGACCCAGTACTTC.

This clone was counted once. The chain combines TRBV28 with TRBJ2-7; D is unresolved. Germline V gene lookup returns CDR1 MDHEN and CDR2 SYDVKM. The CDR3 totals 16 residues. Trimming stripped 3 bases from V and 4 bases from J, with 19 bases between. The CDR3 is CASSFRALGIQYEQYF. The CDR3 nucleotides read TGTGCCAGCAGTTTTAGGGCCCTGGGGATCCAGTACGAGCAGTACTTC.

V gene TRBV15 combines with J gene TRBJ2-2; possibly TRBD1 for D (5 bases). The CDR3 length is 16 residues. V was clipped by 0 bases and J by 5 bases, with 13 bases between them. Germline V gives CDR1 LNHNV, CDR2 YYDKDF (reference sequence). This CDR3 is CATSRDKGAGTGELFF. The CDR3 DNA reads as TGTGCCACCAGCAGAGACAAAGGGGCAGGGACCGGGGAGCTGTTTTTT.

The chain combines TRBV4-1 with TRBJ2-1, with TRBD2 as a possible D gene (7 bases). This CDR3 region has 13 residues. The V gene lost 2 bases and the J gene lost 10 bases, with 12 bases spanning the gap. CDR1 and CDR2 from the germline V gene are MGHRA and YSYEKL. The CDR3 nucleotides are TGCGCCAGCAGCCAAAGTAGGGGGGGGGAGCAGTTCTTC. Its translation: CASSQSRGGEQFF.